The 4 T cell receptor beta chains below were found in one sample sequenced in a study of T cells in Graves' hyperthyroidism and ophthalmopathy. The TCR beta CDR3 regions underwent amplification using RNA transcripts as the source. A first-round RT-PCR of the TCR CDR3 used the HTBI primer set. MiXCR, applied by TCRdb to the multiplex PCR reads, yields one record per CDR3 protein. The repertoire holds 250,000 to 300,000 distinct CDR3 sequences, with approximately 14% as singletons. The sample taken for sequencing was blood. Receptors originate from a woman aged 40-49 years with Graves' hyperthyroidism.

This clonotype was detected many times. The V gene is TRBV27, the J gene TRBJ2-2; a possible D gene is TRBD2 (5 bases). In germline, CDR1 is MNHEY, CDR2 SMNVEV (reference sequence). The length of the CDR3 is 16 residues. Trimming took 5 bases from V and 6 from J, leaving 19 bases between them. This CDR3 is CASSNIERTSAGELFF. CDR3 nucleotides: TGTGCCAGCAGTAACATCGAGCGGACGTCTGCCGGGGAGCTGTTTTTT.

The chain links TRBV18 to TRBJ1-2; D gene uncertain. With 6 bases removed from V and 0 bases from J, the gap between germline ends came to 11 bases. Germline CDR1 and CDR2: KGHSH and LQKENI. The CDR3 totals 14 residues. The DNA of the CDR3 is TGTGCCAGCTCCCCGGGAGCTACTAACTATGGCTACACCTTC. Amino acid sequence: CASSPGATNYGYTF.

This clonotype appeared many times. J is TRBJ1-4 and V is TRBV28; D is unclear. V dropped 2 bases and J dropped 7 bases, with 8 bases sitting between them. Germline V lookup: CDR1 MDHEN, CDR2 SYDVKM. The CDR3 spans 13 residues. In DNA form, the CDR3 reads TGTGCCAGCAGTTTAAACGCTGGTGAAAAACTGTTTTTT. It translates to CASSLNAGEKLFF.

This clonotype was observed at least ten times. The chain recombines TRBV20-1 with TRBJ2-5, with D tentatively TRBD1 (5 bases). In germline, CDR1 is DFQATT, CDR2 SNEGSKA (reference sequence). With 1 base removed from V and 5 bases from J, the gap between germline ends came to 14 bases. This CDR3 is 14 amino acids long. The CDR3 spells CSARGQRGGETQYF. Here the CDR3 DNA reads TGCAGTGCTAGAGGGCAAAGGGGTGGGGAGACCCAGTACTTC.